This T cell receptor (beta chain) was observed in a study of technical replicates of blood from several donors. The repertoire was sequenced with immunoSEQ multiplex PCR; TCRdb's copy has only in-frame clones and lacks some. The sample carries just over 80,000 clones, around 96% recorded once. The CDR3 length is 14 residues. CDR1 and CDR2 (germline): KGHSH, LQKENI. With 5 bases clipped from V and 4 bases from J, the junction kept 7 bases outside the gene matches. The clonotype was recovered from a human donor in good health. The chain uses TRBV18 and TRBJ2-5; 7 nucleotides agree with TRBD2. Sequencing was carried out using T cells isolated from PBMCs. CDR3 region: CASSSSGTIETQYF. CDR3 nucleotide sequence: TGTGCCAGCTCATCCTCCGGGACTATAGAGACCCAGTACTTC.